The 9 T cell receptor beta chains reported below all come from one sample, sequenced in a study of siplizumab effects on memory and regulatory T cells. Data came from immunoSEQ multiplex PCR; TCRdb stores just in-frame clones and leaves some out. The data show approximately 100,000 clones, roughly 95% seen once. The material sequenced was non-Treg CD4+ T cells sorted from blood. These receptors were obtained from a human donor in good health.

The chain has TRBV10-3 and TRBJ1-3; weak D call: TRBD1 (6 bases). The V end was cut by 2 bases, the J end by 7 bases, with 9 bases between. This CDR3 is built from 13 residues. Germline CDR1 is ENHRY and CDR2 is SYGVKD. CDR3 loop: CAISEGRGNTIYF. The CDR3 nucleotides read TGTGCCATCAGTGAGGGGAGGGGGAACACCATATATTTT.

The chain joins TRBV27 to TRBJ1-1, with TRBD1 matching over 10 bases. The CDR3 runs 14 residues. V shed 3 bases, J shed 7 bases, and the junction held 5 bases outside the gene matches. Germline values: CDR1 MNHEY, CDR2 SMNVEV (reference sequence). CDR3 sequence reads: CASSFSGTGVEAFF. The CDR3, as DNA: TGTGCCAGCAGTTTTTCGGGGACAGGGGTTGAAGCTTTCTTT.

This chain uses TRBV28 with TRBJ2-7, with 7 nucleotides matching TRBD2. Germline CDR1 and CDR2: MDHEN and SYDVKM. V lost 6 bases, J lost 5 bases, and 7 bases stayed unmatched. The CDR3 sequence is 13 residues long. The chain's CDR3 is CASSSRGGNEQYF. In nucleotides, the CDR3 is TGTGCCAGCAGCTCCCGCGGGGGAAACGAGCAGTACTTC.

CDR3 bases: TGTGCCAGCAGCTTTGAGTCAGGGAGAGCTAATGAAAAACTGTTTTTT. Translated, it gives CASSFESGRANEKLFF. The chain couples TRBV5-4 to TRBJ1-4, with D possibly TRBD1 on 5 matching bases. Trimming pared 2 bases from V and 3 bases from J, leaving 14 bases between. The germline V gene has CDR1 SGHNT and CDR2 YYREEE (reference sequence). The CDR3 consists of 16 residues.

DNA for the CDR3: TGCGCCAGCAGCCGTCCGGGACCGTCGTACACCTTC. It encodes CASSRPGPSYTF. J is TRBJ1-2 and V is TRBV4-1, with D tentatively TRBD1 (5 bases). The germline gives CDR1 MGHRA, CDR2 YSYEKL. This CDR3 is built from 12 residues. Trimming shortened V by 4 bases and J by 11 bases, and 14 bases separated the two germline ends.

In DNA form, the CDR3 reads TGTGCCAGCAGTCGCGTATACAGGGGGTCAGATACGCAGTATTTT. Its protein is CASSRVYRGSDTQYF. The rearrangement joins TRBV5-6 to TRBJ2-3, with TRBD1 matching 8 bases. J gave up 4 bases and V 5 bases, and 9 bases lay outside the gene matches. The CDR3 covers 15 residues. Germline V lookup: CDR1 SGHDT, CDR2 YYEEEE.

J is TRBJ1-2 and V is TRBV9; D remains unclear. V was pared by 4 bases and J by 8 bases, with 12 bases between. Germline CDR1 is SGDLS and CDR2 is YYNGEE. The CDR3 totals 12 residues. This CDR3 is CASSPQPGGYTF. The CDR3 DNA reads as TGTGCCAGCAGCCCTCAGCCTGGGGGCTACACCTTC.

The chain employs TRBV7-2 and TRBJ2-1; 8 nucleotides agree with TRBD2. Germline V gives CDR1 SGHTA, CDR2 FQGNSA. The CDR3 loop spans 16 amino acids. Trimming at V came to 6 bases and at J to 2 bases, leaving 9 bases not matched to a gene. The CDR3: CASSRKPAGAYNEQFF. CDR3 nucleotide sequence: TGTGCCAGCAGTCGTAAGCCAGCGGGGGCCTACAATGAGCAGTTCTTC.

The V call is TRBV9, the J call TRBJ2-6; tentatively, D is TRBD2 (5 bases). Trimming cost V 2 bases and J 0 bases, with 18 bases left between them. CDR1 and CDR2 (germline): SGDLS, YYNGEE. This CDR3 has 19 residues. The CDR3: CASSVEGRVSISGANVLTF. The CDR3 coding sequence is TGTGCCAGCAGCGTCGAGGGAAGGGTGTCCATCTCTGGGGCCAACGTCCTGACTTTC.